The T cell receptor (beta chain) described here comes from a study of control samples from healthy donors and cancer patients. With V trimmed by 5 bases and J by 2 bases, 15 bases remained unmatched. This CDR3 contains 18 residues. Germline V gene sequence: CDR1 SEHNR, CDR2 FQNEAQ (reference sequence). Sequencing was performed with immunoSEQ multiplex PCR; in TCRdb, only in-frame clones are kept and a portion is missing. The data show tens of thousands of clones, about 92% seen once. Sequencing input: blood. The receptor comes from a woman younger than 45 in good health. The rearrangement joins TRBV7-9 to TRBJ2-3; 8 positions match TRBD2. For the CDR3, the DNA is TGTGCCAGCAGCCGAGGACTAGCAGTACTCTCTTTCACAGATACGCAGTATTTT. Its translation: CASSRGLAVLSFTDTQYF. Together with reference TRBV7-9 and TRBJ2-3, the CDR3 gives the full variable domain: DTGVSQNPRHKITKRGQNVTFRCDPISEHNRLYWYRQTLGQGPEFLTYFQNEAQLEKSRLLSDRFSAERPKGSFSTLEIQRTEQGDSAMYLCASSRGLAVLSFTDTQYFGPGTRLTVL.